Presented here are 19 T cell receptor beta chains from one specimen sequenced in a study of vaccination and CD4 T cells after COVID-19. Via MiXCR, TCRdb re-called the PCR reads, giving one row per CDR3 protein. The table records about 28,000 distinct CDR3 sequences, 51% of them present only once. Time point here: late sampling 161 to 241 days after vaccination in a few convalescent patients. The sequencing used CD4+ T cells from blood, collected about 7 months after SARS-CoV-2 vaccination. These receptors were obtained from a human donor who had recovered from COVID-19.

V gene TRBV7-2 combines with J gene TRBJ1-3; D remains ambiguous. From germline, CDR1 is SGHTA and CDR2 FQGNSA. The CDR3 contains 15 residues. V was cut by 1 base and J by 7 bases, with 14 bases left in between. The DNA for the CDR3 is TGTGCCAGCAGCTTAGTGTCCGGGGTCGGCAACACCATATATTTT. Amino acid sequence: CASSLVSGVGNTIYF.

The rearrangement uses TRBV5-4 and TRBJ2-7; the match to TRBD1 covers 8 bases. The CDR3 totals 14 residues. V dropped 0 bases and J dropped 5; count of bases not matched to a gene: 4. Germline lookup yields CDR1 SGHNT and CDR2 YYREEE (reference sequence). CDR3 sequence reads: CASSLEDRAHEQYF. The CDR3 coding sequence is TGTGCCAGCAGCTTGGAGGACAGGGCTCACGAGCAGTACTTC.

With respect to this clonotype: A junction boundary mismatches the germline segment, possibly from a read error. This chain links TRBV7-6 with TRBJ2-3; D is perhaps TRBD1 (6 bases). The CDR3 is 13 residues long. The germline V gene encodes CDR1 SGHVS and CDR2 FNYEAQ. CDR3 region: CAGSPQGTDTQYF. The CDR3 nucleotides are TGTGCCGGCAGCCCCCAGGGGACAGATACGCAGTATTTT.

This clonotype was seen a single time. The V and J genes are TRBV21-1 and TRBJ2-7; the listed D gene, TRBD1, was not tested against the DNA. TRBV21-1 is classified as a pseudogene. The CDR3 totals 15 residues. The CDR3 DNA is TGTGCCAGCAGCACGGGACAGGGGGCCACCTACGAGCAGTACTTC. This sequence encodes CASSTGQGATYEQYF.

There are a few counts of this clonotype. The chain combines TRBV27 with TRBJ2-7; 7 bases fit TRBD2. The CDR3 has 13 amino acids. The J segment lost 4 bases and the V segment lost 7 bases, leaving 7 bases of the junction unmatched. CDR1 is MNHEY and CDR2 is SMNVEV in the germline V gene (reference sequence). The CDR3 reads CASIHRLAYEQYF. The CDR3, as DNA: TGTGCCAGCATCCATAGACTAGCTTACGAGCAGTACTTC.

This clonotype was counted only a few times. The chain recombines TRBV7-9 with TRBJ2-2; D gene uncertain. This CDR3 comprises 11 residues. Trimming cost V 5 bases and J 13 bases, with 11 bases left between them. Germline-derived CDR1 and CDR2 are SEHNR and FQNEAQ (reference sequence). This CDR3 reads CASSLTRGLFF. DNA of the CDR3: TGTGCCAGCAGCCTGACACGCGGGCTGTTTTTT.

In its sample, this clonotype was seen a few times. The chain carries TRBV20-1 and TRBJ2-1, with unresolved D. Germline V gene sequence: CDR1 DFQATT, CDR2 SNEGSKA (reference sequence). This CDR3 is 14 amino acids long. With 3 bases removed from V and 3 bases from J, the gap between germline ends came to 12 bases. CDR3 nucleotide sequence: TGCAGTGCTAGTACGTGGAGAAACTACAATGAGCAGTTCTTC. Encoded protein: CSASTWRNYNEQFF.

V and J are TRBV27 and TRBJ1-2; possible D gene TRBD1, 6 bases. V lost 0 bases to trimming and J lost 4 bases, with 12 bases between them. Germline V gene sequence: CDR1 MNHEY, CDR2 SMNVEV (reference sequence). The CDR3 totals 15 residues. CDR3 amino acids: CASSLSVQGTYGYTF. In DNA, the CDR3 is TGTGCCAGCAGTTTATCGGTGCAGGGGACCTATGGCTACACCTTC.

This clonotype appeared a few times. The chain uses TRBV20-1 and TRBJ2-3, with 11 bases fitting TRBD2. Germline lookup yields CDR1 DFQATT and CDR2 SNEGSKA (reference sequence). The V gene end was trimmed by 6 bases and the J gene end by 2 bases; junction bases not matched to a gene: 16. This CDR3 spans 18 amino acids. In DNA, the CDR3 is TGCAGTGCCCCCGGACTAGCGGGCTCCCCAACAGACACAGATACGCAGTATTTT. Translation: CSAPGLAGSPTDTDTQYF.

Worth noting for this clonotype: One end of the junction varies from germline; a read error may be responsible. The chain combines TRBV7-6 with TRBJ2-3, with a weak D call TRBD2 (6 bases). The CDR3 sequence is 13 residues long. The germline V gene encodes CDR1 SGHVS and CDR2 FNYEAQ. CDR3 DNA: TGTGCTAGCAGCTACGGGGGTACAGATACGCAGTATTTT. Its translation: CASSYGGTDTQYF.

The chain recombines TRBV5-4 with TRBJ2-5; 7 nucleotides agree with TRBD2. The germline V gene encodes CDR1 SGHNT and CDR2 YYREEE (reference sequence). CDR3 length equals 14 residues. The V and J ends lost 0 bases and 5 bases, in that order; junction bases with no gene match: 4. The CDR3 nucleotides read TGTGCCAGCAGCTTGGAGGGACTAATCGAGACCCAGTACTTC. Translation: CASSLEGLIETQYF.

The chain is built from TRBV24-1 and TRBJ2-2, with D uncertain. V lost 7 bases, J lost 2 bases, and 7 bases lay in between. CDR1 and CDR2 (germline): KGHDR, SFDVKD. The CDR3 length is 13 residues. The CDR3 loop reads CATRGTNTGELFF. The CDR3, as DNA: TGTGCCACCAGGGGTACCAACACCGGGGAGCTGTTTTTT.

This chain links TRBV7-8 with TRBJ2-3; no clear D gene. V was shortened by 1 base and J by 0 bases, with 5 bases between the two germline ends. This CDR3 region has 14 residues. CDR1 and CDR2 (germline): SGHVS, FQNEAQ. The chain's CDR3 is CASSLGSSTDTQYF. The CDR3 nucleotides are TGTGCCAGCAGCTTAGGTTCCAGCACAGATACGCAGTATTTT.

The CDR3: CASSSGGWEQYF. The CDR3 DNA follows: TGTGCCAGCAGTTCCGGAGGTTGGGAGCAGTACTTC. J is TRBJ2-7 and V is TRBV28; perhaps TRBD2 as D (5 bases). V was pared by 4 bases and J by 7 bases, with 11 bases between. CDR1 and CDR2 from the germline V gene are MDHEN and SYDVKM. This CDR3 contains 12 residues. The full variable domain, rest sourced from reference TRBV28 and TRBJ2-7, is DVKVTQSSRYLVKRTGEKVFLECVQDMDHENMFWYRQDPGLGLRLIYFSYDVKMKEKGDIPEGYSVSREKKERFSLILESASTNQTSMYLCASSSGGWEQYFGPGTRLTVT.

The chain links TRBV19 to TRBJ1-2; D unclear. Germline lookup yields CDR1 LNHDA and CDR2 SQIVND (reference sequence). This CDR3 spans 15 amino acids. Trimming shortened V by 5 bases and J by 4 bases, and 17 bases separated the two germline ends. In DNA form, the CDR3 reads TGTGCCAGTAGTGAGGATATCTTAGCCGGCTATGGCTACACCTTC. It translates to CASSEDILAGYGYTF.

This clonotype has only a few counts. The chain recombines TRBV7-3 with TRBJ2-3; D gene ambiguous. There are 13 residues in the CDR3. Germline V CDR1 and CDR2: SGHTA, FQGTGA. V lost 1 base to trimming and J lost 1 base, with 3 bases between them. The CDR3 nucleotides are TGTGCCAGCAGCTTAATCCGCACAGATACGCAGTATTTT. Translated: CASSLIRTDTQYF.

The chain uses TRBV10-2 and TRBJ2-2; no clear D gene. CDR1 is WSHSY, CDR2 SAAADI, per germline. The V end was cut by 2 bases, the J end by 8 bases, with 9 bases between. The CDR3 extends over 13 amino acids. The CDR3 DNA sequence: TGCGCCAGCAGTGAGAATCCCGGGGGGGAGCTGTTTTTT. Its protein is CASSENPGGELFF.

This rearrangement joins TRBV7-9 to TRBJ2-7; D not resolved. The CDR3 sequence is 15 residues long. Trimming removed 5 bases at V and 2 bases at J, with 16 bases between. Germline V lookup: CDR1 SEHNR, CDR2 FQNEAQ (reference sequence). CDR3 protein: CASSTPGIAPYEQYF. The CDR3 DNA is TGTGCCAGCAGCACACCCGGTATAGCACCCTACGAGCAGTACTTC.

The chain employs TRBV7-8 and TRBJ2-7, with TRBD1 matching 8 bases. Germline trimming cut 4 bases from V and 2 bases from J; bases unmatched to any gene: 7. This CDR3 has 15 residues. From germline, CDR1 is SGHVS and CDR2 FQNEAQ. For the CDR3, the DNA is TGTGCCAGCAGCTCATCCGGGACAGGCCCCTACGAGCAGTACTTC. It encodes CASSSSGTGPYEQYF.